This paragraph covers one TCR beta chain sequence. Its antigen is as yet unknown. Just one base apart from a much larger clone, this may be a read error. Germline V gives CDR1 MNHNS, CDR2 SASEGT. The CDR3 contains 13 residues. The sample originates from a study of T cells in Graves' hyperthyroidism and ophthalmopathy. Study-level results: Most thyroid-expanded clonotypes above 0.001 were also found in blood.

The source material, RNA transcripts, was used to amplify TCR beta CDR3 regions. The HTBI primer set served for first-round RT-PCR of the TCR CDR3. TCRdb called the multiplex PCR reads again in MiXCR, with one record for every CDR3 protein. The sample yields hundreds of thousands of distinct CDR3 sequences, 15% to 19% seen once. The J gene is TRBJ2-7, the V gene TRBV6-1; 7 bases match TRBD1. Sequencing was performed on blood. The receptor comes from a woman between 18 and 29 years old with Graves' hyperthyroidism. The CDR3 nucleotides are TGTGCCAACAGTGTGGACAGGACGAACGAGCAGTACTTC. This sequence encodes CANSVDRTNEQYF.